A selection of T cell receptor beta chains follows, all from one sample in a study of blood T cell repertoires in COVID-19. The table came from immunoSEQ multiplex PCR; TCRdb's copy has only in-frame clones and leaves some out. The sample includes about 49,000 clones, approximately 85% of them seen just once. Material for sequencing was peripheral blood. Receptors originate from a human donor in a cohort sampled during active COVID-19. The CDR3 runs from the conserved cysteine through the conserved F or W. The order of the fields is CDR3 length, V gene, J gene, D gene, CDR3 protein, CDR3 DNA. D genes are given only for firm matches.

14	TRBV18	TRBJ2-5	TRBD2	CASSLGLAEETQYF	TGTGCCAGCTCACTAGGACTAGCGGAAGAGACCCAGTACTTC
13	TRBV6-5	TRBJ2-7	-	CASGPIPSYEQYF	TGTGCCAGCGGGCCTATCCCCTCCTACGAGCAGTACTTC
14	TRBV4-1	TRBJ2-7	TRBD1	CASSHVGQGYEQYF	TGCGCCAGCAGCCATGTTGGACAGGGGTACGAGCAGTACTTC
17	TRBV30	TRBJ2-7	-	CAWSESLLALTSYEQYF	TGTGCCTGGAGTGAATCCCTCCTAGCGCTTACCTCCTACGAGCAGTACTTC
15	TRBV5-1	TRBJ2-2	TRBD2	CASSLLASGTGELFF	TGCGCCAGCAGCTTGCTGGCTAGCGGCACCGGGGAGCTGTTTTTT
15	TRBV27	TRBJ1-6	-	CASSLTRSRNSPLHF	TGTGCCAGCAGTTTAACCCGGTCGAGAAATTCACCCCTCCACTTT
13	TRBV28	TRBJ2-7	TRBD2	CASTLGGGYEQYF	TGTGCCAGCACCCTGGGGGGGGGTTACGAGCAGTACTTC
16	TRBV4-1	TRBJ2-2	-	CASSQLGHPNTGELFF	TGCGCCAGCAGCCAGTTGGGACACCCGAACACCGGGGAGCTGTTTTTT
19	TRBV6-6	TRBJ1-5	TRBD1	CASSHLAAKTGEGNQPQHF	TGTGCCAGCAGTCACCTCGCCGCAAAGACAGGGGAGGGCAATCAGCCCCAGCATTTT
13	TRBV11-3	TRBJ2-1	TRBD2	CASAGTSPNEQFF	TGTGCCAGCGCCGGGACTAGCCCCAATGAGCAGTTCTTC